This T cell receptor beta chain comes out of a study of T cell repertoires in cytomegalovirus infection. Study background: The authors used CMV epitopes that were HLA-C-restricted (recently identified) and HLA-B-restricted (well studied). From public TCR beta signatures came an indication of both CMV infection and matching HLA type. General observations from the study: It was HLA-C-restricted CMV-specific TCR beta clonotypes that dominated the response ex vivo.

As for this clonotype: Its antigen remains unidentified.

TCRdb called the reads again in MiXCR, with one record for every CDR3 protein. The table lists about 890,000 distinct CDR3 sequences, around 29% of them singletons. The CDR3 length is 14 residues. Germline CDR1 ENHRY, CDR2 SYGVKD. V was cut by 4 bases and J by 2 bases, with 12 bases left in between. The specimen was cultured CD8+ T cells from PBMCs, collected from culture after CMV antigen stimulation. This receptor was taken from a human donor in good health (CMV status not recorded). Some clones in this sample may be carry-over from other donors' samples. The rearrangement links TRBV10-3 to TRBJ2-7; possibly TRBD1 for D (7 bases). The CDR3, as DNA: TGTGCCATCAGTGGGGAGGACAGGCCCTACGAGCAGTACTTC. Translation gives CAISGEDRPYEQYF.